What follows describes a single T cell receptor (beta chain). Its target is unknown. This entry comes from a study of cytomegalovirus exposure and HLA in healthy donors. Points from the study as a whole: Overall, roughly 160 TCR beta chains were annotated as cytomegalovirus-associated.

The repertoire was sequenced with immunoSEQ multiplex PCR; TCRdb's copy has only in-frame clones and lacks some. The sample consists of under 250,000 clones, roughly 80% of them appearing once. Separate from the approximately 700-subject first cohort was the approximately 120-subject validation cohort, to which the donors belonged. The clonotype comes from a woman aged 18 to 35 in good health and CMV-seronegative. The specimen was PBMCs.

In DNA, the CDR3 is TGTGCCAGCAGTAAACGGACAGGGTCCTACAATGAGCAGTTCTTC. This codes for CASSKRTGSYNEQFF. V gene TRBV6-5 combines with J gene TRBJ2-1; 8 bases line up with TRBD1. With 5 bases clipped from V and 1 base from J, the junction kept 4 bases outside the gene matches. The CDR3 runs to 15 residues. CDR1 and CDR2 from the germline V gene are MNHEY and SVGAGI.